The 8 T cell receptor beta chains below all came from one sample that was sequenced in a study of shared clonotypes between healthy human individuals. Naive-designated CD8 cells lacked CD45RO, were positively enriched for CCR7, and omitted terminally differentiated effector memory CD45RA+ cells. TCRdb's table, derived via immunoSEQ multiplex PCR, lists solely in-frame clones and lacks some. The sample lists millions of clones; about 95% were seen once. Input material: naive CD8+ T cells sorted from blood. The origin of the receptors is a man between 18 and 29 years old in good health.

The chain joins TRBV2 to TRBJ2-1; D is unclear. This CDR3 is built from 12 residues. V lost 8 bases and J lost 7, with 12 bases in between. Per germline, CDR1 SNHLY and CDR2 FYNNEI. As DNA, the CDR3 is TGTGCCAGCGGGTCCTACGGGAATGAGCAGTTCTTC. Translation: CASGSYGNEQFF.

A note on this clone: The same CDR3 also results from other DNA sequences found in this sample. The chain has TRBV27 and TRBJ2-7, with D unresolved. Germline CDR1 and CDR2: MNHEY and SMNVEV (reference sequence). This CDR3 is built from 13 residues. The V and J ends lost 0 bases and 4 bases respectively, with 7 bases between them. The CDR3 DNA sequence: TGTGCCAGCAGTTTATCCCCTGGTTACGAGCAGTACTTC. Its protein product is CASSLSPGYEQYF.

Comments on this clone: Other DNA sequences in the sample encode the same CDR3. The V gene is TRBV10-1, the J gene TRBJ2-7; TRBD1 agrees at 9 bases. V was pared by 6 bases and J by 4 bases, with 4 bases of the junction left unmatched. Germline V gene data show CDR1 as WNHNN and CDR2 as SYGVQD (reference sequence). The CDR3 runs to 13 residues. The CDR3 region has the DNA TGCGCCAGCAGCGGGACAGGGAATTACGAGCAGTACTTC. Protein product: CASSGTGNYEQYF.

For this clone: Distinct nucleotide sequences in the sample also encode this CDR3. The chain combines TRBV5-6 with TRBJ1-3, with unresolved D. Trimming pared 2 bases from V and 1 base from J, leaving 1 base between. This CDR3 has 12 residues. Germline assignment: CDR1 SGHDT and CDR2 YYEEEE. CDR3 bases: TGTGCCAGCAGCTTATCTGGAAACACCATATATTTT. This encodes CASSLSGNTIYF. The full variable domain, in which reference TRBV5-6 and TRBJ1-3 provide the parts outside the CDR3, is DAGVTQSPTHLIKTRGQQVTLRCSPKSGHDTVSWYQQALGQGPQFIFQYYEEEERQRGNFPDRFSGHQFPNYSSELNVNALLLGDSALYLCASSLSGNTIYFGEGSWLTVV.

V gene TRBV10-3 combines with J gene TRBJ2-3; the match to TRBD1 covers 10 bases. CDR3 length: 17 residues. J lost 1 base, V lost 6 bases, and 10 bases had no gene match. CDR1 and CDR2 from the germline V gene are ENHRY and SYGVKD. In DNA, the CDR3 is TGTGCCATCAGAGAGACGGACAGGGGGTGGGGCACAGATACGCAGTATTTT. Translated: CAIRETDRGWGTDTQYF.

The chain links TRBV13 to TRBJ2-2; the match to TRBD2 covers 8 bases. The CDR3 loop spans 17 amino acids. Germline CDR1 PRHDT, CDR2 FYEKMQ (reference sequence). V lost 5 bases and J lost 0; bases outside the gene matches: 8. The CDR3 DNA reads as TGTGCCAGCAGCCTCGGGGGGGCGGGCCCGAACACCGGGGAGCTGTTTTTT. Its protein is CASSLGGAGPNTGELFF.

CDR3 amino acids: CASSAEGPETQYF. In DNA form, the CDR3 reads TGTGCCAGCAGTGCCGAAGGGCCAGAGACCCAGTACTTC. The chain combines TRBV27 with TRBJ2-5; D is unclear. The V gene's germline CDR1 is MNHEY and CDR2 SMNVEV (reference sequence). Trimming left V 5 bases short and J 4 bases short, with 11 bases between. The CDR3 contains 13 residues.

The chain combines TRBV5-1 with TRBJ1-1; D gene uncertain. The CDR3 runs to 12 residues. Germline V gene lookup returns CDR1 SGHRS and CDR2 YFSETQ. The V end was cut by 7 bases, the J end by 1 base, with 8 bases between. In DNA, the CDR3 is TGCGCCAGCCGCCAGTGGAACACTGAAGCTTTCTTT. Translation gives CASRQWNTEAFF.